The sequence of this T cell receptor (beta chain) was determined in a study of CD8 T cells in Susac syndrome (dated by TCRdb to about 2019). Looking at the study overall: Of the Susac syndrome patients who were sequenced, under ten were in clinical remission while roughly six had clinically active disease. At blood withdrawal, Susac syndrome patients were either therapy-naive, taking corticosteroids (in some cases with IVIg as well), or taking IVIg alone. Whether CD8+ T cell activation and differentiation in Susac syndrome was antigen driven was tested using repertoire sequencing. CD8+ T cell repertoire clonality was compared between around eleven healthy donors, approximately 14 Susac syndrome patients and around 16 multiple sclerosis patients. Study-level results and caveats: CD8+ repertoires in Susac syndrome showed clonal expansion, which was highest in CD8+ TEMRA cells and was greater in clinically active patients than in remitting patients. The number of individuals in the TCR sequencing and HLA analysis was acknowledged as relatively small. In the total CD8+ and CD8+ TEMRA repertoires, over 15 and five Susac-specific public clones, respectively, were identified.

Germline trimming: 2 bases from V, 6 bases from J; junction bases outside gene matches: 1. The CDR3 measures 13 amino acids from cysteine to phenylalanine. Only the CDR3 part of the read is kept: 39 bases, read in frame from the first base. Taken from the germline V gene, the CDR1 and CDR2 loops are SGDLS and YYNGEE. This clonotype was observed a few times. The specificity of this receptor is unknown. No qualities accompany the bases; no much larger clone lies one base away. High-throughput TCR beta sequencing profiled peripheral blood CD8+ and CD4+ T cells from healthy donors, Susac syndrome patients and multiple sclerosis patients. The Susac syndrome patients fulfilled recently defined diagnostic criteria for definite or probable disease. Bulk CD8+ and CD4+ T cells were purified by magnetic negative isolation, while CD8+ TEMRA cells were enriched using FACS. Blood was drawn into EDTA tubes, processed within 24 hours, and PBMCs were isolated by density gradient centrifugation. PBMCs destined for TCR sequencing were cryopreserved in liquid nitrogen and later thawed in a 37 °C water bath. The sorted or isolated CD4+, CD8+ and CD8+ TEMRA cells reached a purity of at least 90%.

RNA was extracted using the RNeasy kit, and roughly 0.5 to 1 microgram was reverse transcribed with random hexamers. The immunoSEQ multiplex PCR assay, which covers 54 Vbeta and 13 Jbeta segments, was used to amplify TCR beta CDR3 regions. Bias from PCR amplification was corrected by using a synthetic template baseline for primer optimization and for computational correction. As for how the authors treated the data: Only productive sequences were kept, with reads annotated to V, D and J genes according to IMGT and analyzed in immunoSEQ Analyzer. Clonality was calculated as one minus the Shannon entropy normalized by log2 of the number of productive unique sequences. For each patient and control, public and private clones were evaluated among the 100 most prevalent clones. A clone was defined as Susac-specific if it was absent from the healthy and MS cohorts, from 1052 published viral clones and from other ImmuneACCESS disease sequences. TCRdb took the public reads, trimmed them with fastp at Q25, ran MiXCR for clone calling and kept in-frame beta chains. Rows with one shared CDR3 protein collapse into an entry with the most common genes and DNA. For this entry, the V and J calls and clone size follow TCRdb and not the study's own pipeline. The sample records around 110,000 distinct CDR3 sequences, approximately 94% of which are singletons. The ten largest clones add up to about 0.41% of the sample.

The V gene is TRBV9 and the J gene is TRBJ2-2, with 7 bases matching TRBD2. The sequenced sample was CD8+ T cells from PBMCs. The clonotype comes from a human donor with Susac syndrome. Read as DNA, the sequence is TGTGCCAGCAGCGTGGGGGGGGCCGGGGAGCTGTTTTTT. Its translation is CASSVGGAGELFF.